This TCR beta chain appears in the sequencing data of a study of cytomegalovirus exposure and HLA in healthy donors. PCR employed 60 Vbeta and 13 Jbeta primers. Clones were sequenced by immunoSEQ multiplex PCR, and TCRdb holds only the in-frame ones, with some missing. The table shows 50,000 to 70,000 clones, with 75% to 80% occurring only once. Between the trimmed V and J ends, which lost 3 bases and 8 bases, there was a span of 20 bases. The CDR3 has 16 amino acids. Germline CDR1 MNHEY, CDR2 SVGAGI. Sequences were obtained from PBMCs. This TCR was sampled from a female donor in good health and CMV-seronegative. V and J are TRBV6-5 and TRBJ2-1; possibly TRBD2 for D (5 bases). The CDR3 reads CASSYQRTLPKDEQFF. The CDR3, as DNA: TGTGCCAGCAGTTATCAGCGGACCCTGCCGAAGGATGAGCAGTTCTTC.